These 21 T cell receptor beta chains share one sample of origin, sequenced in a study of shared clonotypes between healthy human individuals. The naive CD8 subset, CD45RO-negative cells positively selected for CCR7, excluded terminally differentiated effector memory CD45RA+ cells. TCRdb's table, derived via immunoSEQ multiplex PCR, lists solely in-frame clones and lacks some. This repertoire shows about 2 million clones, 85% to 95% found once; its top ten account for 1.1%. Sequences were obtained from naive CD8+ T cells sorted from blood. The source of these receptors is a man between 18 and 35 years old in good health.

The rearrangement uses TRBV10-3 and TRBJ1-3, with D tentatively TRBD1 (6 bases). The CDR3 is made up of 13 amino acids. Deletions cut 10 bases from V and 0 bases from J, with 10 bases between. CDR1 and CDR2 (germline): ENHRY, SYGVKD. Here the CDR3 reads CATEGDSGNTIYF. CDR3 DNA: TGTGCCACCGAGGGGGACTCTGGAAACACCATATATTTT.

A note on this clone: This sample includes further DNA sequences coding for the same CDR3. This chain connects TRBV28 to TRBJ2-7; TRBD2 aligns across 7 bases. The CDR3 totals 14 residues. Trimming at V came to 6 bases and at J to 4 bases, leaving 9 bases not matched to a gene. Germline CDR1 is MDHEN and CDR2 is SYDVKM. The CDR3, as DNA: TGTGCCAGCAGCCCTCCCCCCGGGGGGTACGAGCAGTACTTC. Protein product: CASSPPPGGYEQYF.

This clone was detected only once. The rearrangement joins TRBV7-9 to TRBJ2-7; 9 nucleotides match TRBD1. The CDR3 extends over 15 amino acids. Germline V gene lookup returns CDR1 SEHNR and CDR2 FQNEAQ (reference sequence). J lost 2 bases, V lost 4 bases, and 6 bases had no gene match. The CDR3 bases are TGTGCCAGCAGCTCCCGGACAGGGGATCCCTACGAGCAGTACTTC. Translation gives CASSSRTGDPYEQYF.

This chain joins TRBV7-8 and TRBJ1-4; D gene ambiguous. Germline CDR1 and CDR2: SGHVS and FQNEAQ. The CDR3 covers 16 residues. Trimming shortened V by 5 bases and J by 0 bases, and 13 bases separated the two germline ends. The CDR3 region is CASSLDQATTNEKLFF. The CDR3 DNA is TGTGCCAGCAGCCTAGATCAAGCCACAACTAATGAAAAACTGTTTTTT.

The V gene is TRBV5-1, the J gene TRBJ2-3, with D possibly being TRBD2 (6 bases). Germline lookup yields CDR1 SGHRS and CDR2 YFSETQ. Trimming removed 6 bases from V and 1 base from J, with 12 bases in between. The CDR3 spans 14 residues. The chain's CDR3 is CASTWGDGTDTQYF. In nucleotides, the CDR3 is TGCGCCAGCACCTGGGGGGACGGCACAGATACGCAGTATTTT. Looking up the rest from reference TRBV5-1 and TRBJ2-3 gives the full variable domain: KAGVTQTPRYLIKTRGQQVTLSCSPISGHRSVSWYQQTPGQGLQFLFEYFSETQRNKGNFPGRFSGRQFSNSRSEMNVSTLELGDSALYLCASTWGDGTDTQYFGPGTRLTVL.

Details on this clone: Other DNA sequences in this specimen translate into the identical CDR3. The chain joins TRBV4-3 to TRBJ2-5; D might be TRBD1 (6 bases). Germline V gene data show CDR1 as LGHNA and CDR2 as YSLEER. The CDR3 loop spans 13 amino acids. V lost 0 bases and J 5 bases, leaving 7 bases between the germline ends. The DNA for the CDR3 is TGCGCCAGCAGCCAAGACCAGGGGGAGACCCAGTACTTC. Amino acids: CASSQDQGETQYF.

This chain connects TRBV7-8 to TRBJ2-3; D might be TRBD2 (6 bases). Germline CDR1 is SGHVS and CDR2 is FQNEAQ. The V gene lost 6 bases and the J gene lost 4 bases, with 20 bases spanning the gap. This CDR3 is built from 16 residues. The CDR3 nucleotides are TGTGCCAGCAGTCCCCTTCTAGCGTCGGAAGCAGATACGCAGTATTTT. The encoded protein is CASSPLLASEADTQYF.

The CDR3 loop is CASSVDRPGETQYF. The DNA for the CDR3 is TGCGCCAGCAGCGTTGACCGGCCCGGAGAGACCCAGTACTTC. This chain links TRBV4-1 with TRBJ2-5; D is ambiguous. Trimming pared 5 bases from V and 4 bases from J, leaving 14 bases between. CDR3 length: 14 residues. Germline loops: CDR1 MGHRA, CDR2 YSYEKL.

The chain carries TRBV7-9 and TRBJ2-7, with 7 bases aligning to TRBD2. There are 16 residues in the CDR3. Germline CDR1 SEHNR, CDR2 FQNEAQ (reference sequence). The V segment lost 5 bases and the J segment 4 bases; nucleotides outside the gene matches: 14. The CDR3 sequence: CASSPLWGGLTYEQYF. As DNA, the CDR3 is TGTGCCAGCAGCCCCCTCTGGGGGGGGTTGACGTACGAGCAGTACTTC.

This clone is a singleton in its sample. The chain joins TRBV6-5 to TRBJ2-7; 7 bases are a match to TRBD1. V shed 5 bases, J shed 3 bases, and the junction held 4 bases outside the gene matches. Germline CDR1 reads MNHEY; CDR2 reads SVGAGI. The CDR3 is 13 amino acids. CDR3 in DNA: TGTGCCAGCAGTGCCGACAGGGACTACGAGCAGTACTTC. This codes for CASSADRDYEQYF.

This clone has only one observation. The rearrangement uses TRBV4-1 and TRBJ2-7, with D possibly TRBD2 on 5 matching bases. V lost 5 bases, J lost 3 bases, and 11 bases lay in between. CDR1 MGHRA and CDR2 YSYEKL come from the germline V gene. The CDR3 contains 13 residues. CDR3 sequence: CASSVREVYEQYF. DNA for the CDR3: TGCGCCAGCAGCGTCCGGGAAGTCTACGAGCAGTACTTC.

The CDR3 spells CASRDTSYEQYF. The CDR3 DNA reads as TGTGCCAGCCGGGACACGTCCTACGAGCAGTACTTC. The rearrangement links TRBV6-6 to TRBJ2-7, with D perhaps TRBD1 (6 bases). Germline V gene sequence: CDR1 MNHNY, CDR2 SVGAGI (reference sequence). This CDR3 is built from 12 residues. The V and J ends lost 8 bases and 1 base respectively, with 9 bases between them.

The chain carries TRBV9 and TRBJ2-3; D is perhaps TRBD1 or TRBD2 (5 bases each). Looked up from germline, CDR1 is SGDLS and CDR2 is YYNGEE. V was shortened by 4 bases and J by 5 bases, with 8 bases between the two germline ends. There are 12 residues in the CDR3. CDR3 amino acids: CASSLGEDTQYF. In DNA form, the CDR3 reads TGTGCCAGCAGCCTGGGGGAAGATACGCAGTATTTT.

The genes are TRBV5-6 and TRBJ2-1; D call uncertain. The V end lost 4 bases, the J end lost 10 bases, and 12 bases lay between the germline ends. The CDR3 runs 12 residues. Germline V gives CDR1 SGHDT, CDR2 YYEEEE. DNA for the CDR3: TGTGCCAGCAGCGCCTCCTTAGGGGAGCAGTTCTTC. Its translation: CASSASLGEQFF. Complete variable domain (other parts from reference TRBV5-6 and TRBJ2-1): DAGVTQSPTHLIKTRGQQVTLRCSPKSGHDTVSWYQQALGQGPQFIFQYYEEEERQRGNFPDRFSGHQFPNYSSELNVNALLLGDSALYLCASSASLGEQFFGPGTRLTVL.

The genes are TRBV13 and TRBJ1-2; weak D call: TRBD1 (6 bases). CDR1 and CDR2 (germline): PRHDT, FYEKMQ (reference sequence). V lost 3 bases, J lost 8 bases, and 19 bases lay in between. There are 15 residues in the CDR3. The CDR3: CASSFPLEGVKGYTF. The CDR3 DNA reads TGTGCCAGCAGCTTCCCACTCGAGGGGGTTAAGGGCTACACCTTC.

The chain links TRBV4-1 to TRBJ1-3; D not certain. The V end was cut by 2 bases, the J end by 4 bases, with 9 bases between. The germline gives CDR1 MGHRA, CDR2 YSYEKL. The CDR3 is made up of 14 amino acids. CDR3 DNA sequence: TGCGCCAGCAGCCAAAAGGTAACCGGAAACACCATATATTTT. This encodes CASSQKVTGNTIYF.

The CDR3 is CASTTLTTDPGGAFF. DNA of the CDR3: TGTGCCAGCACCACGCTGACTACCGACCCAGGGGGAGCTTTCTTT. The chain recombines TRBV28 with TRBJ1-1, with 7 bases aligning to TRBD1. Germline CDR1 reads MDHEN; CDR2 reads SYDVKM. The V and J ends lost 7 bases and 10 bases, in that order; junction bases with no gene match: 18. The CDR3 is 15 residues long.

In this sample, this clone turned up once. The same CDR3 is also encoded by other DNA sequences in this sample. V and J are TRBV6-6 and TRBJ2-2; D uncertain. Looked up from germline, CDR1 is MNHNY and CDR2 is SVGAGI (reference sequence). The CDR3 has 12 residues. V was pared by 6 bases and J by 5 bases, with 7 bases between. Here the CDR3 DNA reads TGTGCCAGCAGCCTCAATACCGGGGAGCTGTTTTTT. Translation: CASSLNTGELFF.

V and J are TRBV2 and TRBJ2-1; 10 positions agree with TRBD2. The CDR3 has 15 amino acids. V dropped 7 bases and J dropped 5; count of bases not matched to a gene: 8. Germline CDR1 SNHLY, CDR2 FYNNEI. Here the CDR3 reads CASIFLAGEDNEQFF. The CDR3, as DNA: TGTGCCAGCATTTTCCTAGCGGGAGAAGACAATGAGCAGTTCTTC.

The J gene is TRBJ1-4, the V gene TRBV7-9; D remains unclear. The CDR3 length is 13 residues. Looked up from germline, CDR1 is SEHNR and CDR2 is FQNEAQ (reference sequence). V was clipped by 5 bases and J by 5 bases, with 9 bases between them. The CDR3 region has the DNA TGTGCCAGCAGCCCATTTTCGAATGAAAAACTGTTTTTT. Translated, it gives CASSPFSNEKLFF.

This chain connects TRBV5-5 to TRBJ2-7; 9 positions agree with TRBD1. Unmatched junction bases numbered 7, after V lost 6 bases and J lost 3 bases. This CDR3 has 14 residues. The germline V gene has CDR1 SGHKS and CDR2 YYEKEE (reference sequence). CDR3 in amino acids: CASTPGTGSYEQYF. CDR3 in DNA: TGTGCCAGCACTCCCGGGACAGGGAGCTACGAGCAGTACTTC.